The 30 T cell receptor beta chains presented below share a single source sample, sequenced in a study of identical twins. From the 5' RACE reads, TCRdb called clonotypes with MiXCR, one entry per CDR3 protein. The sample holds some 730,000 distinct CDR3 sequences, roughly 18% seen once. Another study also made use of these data, one on T cells expressing NK-cell markers.

Sequenced: PBMCs. The source is a young woman in good health.

This clonotype has at least ten counts. A read error may account for a junction end that differs from germline. The CDR3 here is CASSLESYYEQFF. The CDR3 DNA is TGTGCCAGCAGTTTAGAATCCTACTATGAGCAGTTCTTC. J is TRBJ2-1 and V is TRBV12-3 or TRBV12-4; D is unclear. The CDR3 consists of 13 residues.

This clonotype was observed a handful of times. The chain has TRBV5-1 and TRBJ2-3, with TRBD2 identical over 10 bases. The CDR3 spans 13 residues. Germline lookup yields CDR1 SGHRS and CDR2 YFSETQ. The V gene end was trimmed by 9 bases and the J gene end by 5 bases; junction bases not matched to a gene: 6. In DNA form, the CDR3 reads TGCGCCACTAGCGGGAGTGGCGGAGATACGCAGTATTTT. This sequence encodes CATSGSGGDTQYF.

This clonotype was observed a few times. V is TRBV20-1 and J is TRBJ2-7, with unresolved D. Deletions cut 2 bases from V and 2 bases from J, with 4 bases between. CDR3 length: 11 residues. Germline CDR1 and CDR2: DFQATT and SNEGSKA (reference sequence). As DNA, the CDR3 is TGCAGTGCTAGAAATCCCTACGAGCAGTACTTC. Its translation: CSARNPYEQYF.

This clonotype was observed a few times. J is TRBJ2-5 and V is TRBV7-9, with unresolved D. Looked up from germline, CDR1 is SEHNR and CDR2 is FQNEAQ (reference sequence). The CDR3 runs 13 residues. V gave up 0 bases and J gave up 5 bases, with 7 bases separating them. The CDR3 region is CASSLAALETQYF. In DNA, the CDR3 is TGTGCCAGCAGCTTAGCAGCTCTGGAGACCCAGTACTTC.

This clonotype was seen once. The chain employs TRBV3-1 and TRBJ2-3; the D gene is possibly TRBD2 (7 bases). This CDR3 has 15 residues. From germline, CDR1 is LGHDT and CDR2 YNNKEL (reference sequence). V gave up 4 bases and J gave up 1 base, with 12 bases separating them. The DNA for the CDR3 is TGTGCCAGCAGCCCGGGGGGCCGGCGCACAGATACGCAGTATTTT. It codes for CASSPGGRRTDTQYF.

This clonotype was counted only a few times. The rearrangement joins TRBV5-5 to TRBJ2-1; D remains ambiguous. The germline gives CDR1 SGHKS, CDR2 YYEKEE (reference sequence). The CDR3 runs to 13 residues. V lost 4 bases and J lost 5, with 10 bases in between. The DNA of the CDR3 is TGTGCCAGCAGCCCTCCGCAAGACAATGAGCAGTTCTTC. Translated, it gives CASSPPQDNEQFF. Full variable domain (outside the CDR3, taken from reference TRBV5-5 and TRBJ2-1): DAGVTQSPTHLIKTRGQQVTLRCSPISGHKSVSWYQQVLGQGPQFIFQYYEKEERGRGNFPDRFSARQFPNYSSELNVNALLLGDSALYLCASSPPQDNEQFFGPGTRLTVL.

The genes are TRBV25-1 and TRBJ2-1, with a possible D match to TRBD1 (6 bases). Trimming removed 8 bases from V and 8 bases from J, with 16 bases in between. CDR1 is MGHDK and CDR2 is SYGVNS in the germline V gene. CDR3 length: 13 amino acids. CDR3 sequence reads: CASGGRPRDEQFF. The CDR3 nucleotides read TGTGCCAGCGGGGGCAGACCGAGGGATGAGCAGTTCTTC.

This clonotype was counted many times. J is TRBJ2-7 and V is TRBV7-9, with 10 bases matching TRBD1. With V trimmed by 5 bases and J by 3 bases, 7 bases remained unmatched. Per germline, CDR1 SEHNR and CDR2 FQNEAQ (reference sequence). CDR3 length: 15 amino acids. CDR3 in amino acids: CASSRTRTGGYEQYF. The CDR3, as DNA: TGTGCCAGCAGCCGAACAAGGACAGGGGGCTACGAGCAGTACTTC. Supplemented by reference TRBV7-9 and TRBJ2-7, the full variable domain reads DTGVSQNPRHKITKRGQNVTFRCDPISEHNRLYWYRQTLGQGPEFLTYFQNEAQLEKSRLLSDRFSAERPKGSFSTLEIQRTEQGDSAMYLCASSRTRTGGYEQYFGPGTRLTVT.

This clonotype has only a few counts. This chain uses TRBV6-5 with TRBJ2-6; 10 bases line up with TRBD2. Trimming took 0 bases from V and 2 from J; bases not matched to a gene: 4. The CDR3 contains 18 residues. Germline CDR1 is MNHEY and CDR2 is SVGAGI. CDR3 nucleotides: TGTGCCAGCAGTTACTCGAGCGGGGGGGGACCTGGGGCCAACGTCCTGACTTTC. Amino acids: CASSYSSGGGPGANVLTF.

This clonotype came up a few times. The V call is TRBV9, the J call TRBJ2-3; 7 bases line up with TRBD2. CDR3 length: 15 residues. V gave up 4 bases and J gave up 2 bases; unmatched junction bases: 7. Germline-derived CDR1 and CDR2 are SGDLS and YYNGEE. Here the CDR3 reads CASSKTSRYTDTQYF. The CDR3 DNA is TGTGCCAGCAGCAAGACTAGCAGATACACAGATACGCAGTATTTT.

This clonotype was recorded a few times. This chain joins TRBV3-1 and TRBJ2-7; the D is unclear. This CDR3 comprises 16 residues. Looked up from germline, CDR1 is LGHDT and CDR2 is YNNKEL (reference sequence). Trimming shortened V by 0 bases and J by 2 bases, and 14 bases separated the two germline ends. Here the CDR3 reads CASSQDPHPWAYEQYF. CDR3 in DNA: TGTGCCAGCAGCCAAGATCCCCACCCCTGGGCCTACGAGCAGTACTTC.

This clonotype was observed a handful of times. CDR3 protein: CASSEIPAGNNEQFF. The DNA of the CDR3 is TGTGCCAGCAGTGAAATTCCAGCGGGAAACAATGAGCAGTTCTTC. V is TRBV2 and J is TRBJ2-1, with 7 bases lining up with TRBD2. The CDR3 totals 15 residues. Germline V lookup: CDR1 SNHLY, CDR2 FYNNEI. V was pared by 2 bases and J by 5 bases, with 6 bases of the junction left unmatched. The full variable domain, completed using reference TRBV2 and TRBJ2-1, is EPEVTQTPSHQVTQMGQEVILRCVPISNHLYFYWYRQILGQKVEFLVSFYNNEISEKSEIFDDQFSVERPDGSNFTLKIRSTKLEDSAMYFCASSEIPAGNNEQFFGPGTRLTVL.

The chain has TRBV7-9 and TRBJ1-2, with TRBD1 as a possible D gene (6 bases). Between the trimmed V and J ends, which lost 3 bases and 7 bases, there was a span of 15 bases. The CDR3 is 14 amino acids. Germline values: CDR1 SEHNR, CDR2 FQNEAQ (reference sequence). CDR3 protein: CASSLEGHILGYTF. The CDR3 bases are TGTGCCAGCAGCTTGGAGGGACATATTCTTGGCTACACCTTC. Full variable domain (remainder filled in from reference TRBV7-9 and TRBJ1-2): DTGVSQNPRHKITKRGQNVTFRCDPISEHNRLYWYRQTLGQGPEFLTYFQNEAQLEKSRLLSDRFSAERPKGSFSTLEIQRTEQGDSAMYLCASSLEGHILGYTFGSGTRLTVV.

This clonotype was seen ten or more times. The chain combines TRBV5-1 with TRBJ1-4; D is possibly TRBD1 (6 bases). Trimming pared 1 base from V and 3 bases from J, leaving 16 bases between. CDR3 length: 17 amino acids. Germline V lookup: CDR1 SGHRS, CDR2 YFSETQ. Here the CDR3 DNA reads TGCGCCAGCAGCTTGCCCGCCAGGGGACCATCTAATGAAAAACTGTTTTTT. It translates to CASSLPARGPSNEKLFF.

The V and J genes are TRBV5-1 and TRBJ2-2; 10 bases agree with TRBD2. With 2 bases clipped from V and 6 bases from J, the junction kept 4 bases outside the gene matches. This CDR3 spans 15 amino acids. Per the germline V gene, CDR1 is SGHRS and CDR2 is YFSETQ. CDR3 amino acids: CASSLTSGKSGELFF. The CDR3 bases are TGCGCCAGCAGCTTAACTAGCGGGAAGTCCGGGGAGCTGTTTTTT.

V gene TRBV5-5 combines with J gene TRBJ2-1; TRBD1 matches 10 bases. The CDR3 is made up of 15 amino acids. Germline assignment: CDR1 SGHKS and CDR2 YYEKEE (reference sequence). V lost 6 bases and J lost 5; bases outside the gene matches: 8. CDR3 coding DNA: TGTGCCAGCACCTCCGGGACAGGGGTAAACAATGAGCAGTTCTTC. This codes for CASTSGTGVNNEQFF. The full variable domain, its missing parts supplied by reference TRBV5-5 and TRBJ2-1, is DAGVTQSPTHLIKTRGQQVTLRCSPISGHKSVSWYQQVLGQGPQFIFQYYEKEERGRGNFPDRFSARQFPNYSSELNVNALLLGDSALYLCASTSGTGVNNEQFFGPGTRLTVL.

This clonotype was seen repeatedly, ten times or more. The rearrangement links TRBV5-1 to TRBJ2-1, with 13 bases identical to TRBD2. Looked up from germline, CDR1 is SGHRS and CDR2 is YFSETQ. V shed 4 bases and J 8 bases; nucleotides not matched to a gene: 3. The CDR3 loop spans 14 amino acids. Here the CDR3 reads CASSTSGGAHEQFF. The DNA of the CDR3 is TGCGCCAGCAGCACTAGCGGGGGGGCCCATGAGCAGTTCTTC.

The V call is TRBV21-1, the J call TRBJ2-7; TRBD1 is the table's D call and was not checked against the DNA. TRBV21-1 is noted as a pseudogene. The length of the CDR3 is 15 residues. The CDR3 DNA sequence: TGTGCCAGCAGCAAAAAACCGGGACAGAGCTACGAGCAGTACTTC. This codes for CASSKKPGQSYEQYF.

The chain uses TRBV2 and TRBJ2-1; 7 bases agree with TRBD2. V lost 4 bases and J lost 3; bases outside the gene matches: 6. CDR1 and CDR2 (germline): SNHLY, FYNNEI. This CDR3 contains 15 residues. Written as DNA, the CDR3 is TGTGCCAGCAGTGCGAGCGGGACGTACTACAATGAGCAGTTCTTC. Protein sequence: CASSASGTYYNEQFF.

A few counts support this clonotype. This rearrangement joins TRBV7-9 to TRBJ2-7, with D unclear. The V gene's germline CDR1 is SEHNR and CDR2 FQNEAQ (reference sequence). V gave up 5 bases and J gave up 2 bases, with 7 bases separating them. The CDR3 is made up of 12 amino acids. The CDR3 sequence: CASSPHTYEQYF. CDR3 coding DNA: TGTGCCAGCAGCCCCCACACCTACGAGCAGTACTTC.

The chain is built from TRBV20-1 and TRBJ2-2; a possible D gene is TRBD2 (5 bases). This CDR3 comprises 13 residues. V shed 6 bases and J shed 3 bases, with 11 bases lying between them. CDR1 and CDR2 (germline): DFQATT, SNEGSKA (reference sequence). Written as DNA, the CDR3 is TGCAGTGCGAGCCGGGAACACACCGGGGAGCTGTTTTTT. This translates into CSASREHTGELFF.

The chain has TRBV29-1 and TRBJ2-3; tentative D call: TRBD2 (6 bases). This CDR3 region has 13 residues. CDR1 and CDR2 from the germline V gene are SQVTM and ANQGSEA. The ends were cut back, 7 bases at V and 1 base at J, with 12 bases in the middle. The CDR3 nucleotides read TGCAGCGCCGGCGGAGGGGGCACAGATACGCAGTATTTT. As protein: CSAGGGGTDTQYF.

The V gene is TRBV20-1, the J gene TRBJ2-1; tentative D call: TRBD1 (6 bases). Germline CDR1 and CDR2: DFQATT and SNEGSKA (reference sequence). The CDR3 contains 15 residues. Trimming cost V 1 base and J 0 bases, with 10 bases left between them. Written as DNA, the CDR3 is TGCAGTGCTAGAGGTAGGGGGTACTCCTACAATGAGCAGTTCTTC. The encoded protein is CSARGRGYSYNEQFF.

The rearrangement joins TRBV7-2 to TRBJ2-1, with D maybe TRBD2 (6 bases). V lost 2 bases, J lost 3 bases, and 14 bases lay in between. The CDR3 covers 16 residues. Germline CDR1 SGHTA, CDR2 FQGNSA. This CDR3 reads CASSLLGGGLYNEQFF. For the CDR3, the DNA is TGTGCCAGCAGCTTATTGGGGGGAGGCCTCTACAATGAGCAGTTCTTC.

This clonotype was detected a few times. The chain joins TRBV5-5 to TRBJ2-5, with a weak D call TRBD1 (5 bases). The CDR3 totals 14 residues. Germline V CDR1 and CDR2: SGHKS, YYEKEE (reference sequence). Trimming removed 0 bases from V and 3 bases from J, with 9 bases in between. CDR3 residues: CASSLGDRKETQYF. CDR3 DNA: TGTGCCAGCAGCTTGGGAGACAGAAAAGAGACCCAGTACTTC.

On this clonotype itself: One junction end does not reproduce the germline sequence, and a read error may be involved. V and J are TRBV5-1 and TRBJ2-7, with D possibly called TRBD1 or TRBD2 (5 bases each). CDR3 length: 12 amino acids. CDR1 SGHRS and CDR2 YFSETQ come from the germline V gene. The CDR3 sequence is CASSPLIGALEF. The CDR3 nucleotides read TGCGCCAGCAGCCCTCTAATCGGGGCTCTCGAGTTC.

The rearrangement joins TRBV2 to TRBJ2-5; TRBD2 matches 8 bases. The CDR3 is 15 amino acids. Trimming cost V 6 bases and J 4 bases; bases outside gene matches: 10. The germline gives CDR1 SNHLY, CDR2 FYNNEI. The CDR3 sequence: CASRLERGWLETQYF. The CDR3 nucleotides read TGTGCCAGCAGATTAGAGCGGGGGTGGTTAGAGACCCAGTACTTC.

The rearrangement joins TRBV7-6 to TRBJ2-5; possibly TRBD1 or TRBD2 for D (5 bases each). The CDR3 has 16 amino acids. Trimming removed 2 bases from V and 2 bases from J, with 15 bases in between. CDR1 SGHVS and CDR2 FNYEAQ come from the germline V gene. CDR3 DNA sequence: TGTGCCAGCAGCTTACGGGACCACCACCGTCAAGAGACCCAGTACTTC. Its protein is CASSLRDHHRQETQYF.

This clonotype has a handful of counts. This rearrangement joins TRBV10-3 to TRBJ2-5, with unresolved D. V lost 4 bases and J 7 bases, leaving 10 bases between the germline ends. Looked up from germline, CDR1 is ENHRY and CDR2 is SYGVKD. The CDR3 is made up of 12 amino acids. CDR3 sequence (DNA): TGTGCCATCAGTGCACCGCAGGCGACCCAGTACTTC. Amino acids: CAISAPQATQYF.

This clonotype was observed at least ten times. The chain uses TRBV27 and TRBJ2-1; TRBD2 matches 11 bases. V lost 7 bases and J lost 4; bases outside the gene matches: 6. Germline V gene lookup returns CDR1 MNHEY and CDR2 SMNVEV (reference sequence). The CDR3 has 15 residues. In DNA form, the CDR3 reads TGTGCCAGCAAGGTGGGGACTAGCGGATACAATGAGCAGTTCTTC. The encoded protein is CASKVGTSGYNEQFF.